The clone carrying this T cell receptor (beta chain) was recorded at least ten times. The antigen remains unidentified. TCRdb itself ran the 5' RACE reads through MiXCR, one entry per CDR3 protein. The table has around 500,000 distinct CDR3 sequences, 14% seen once; the top ten hold around 0.52%. The V gene end was trimmed by 2 bases and the J gene end by 5 bases; junction bases not matched to a gene: 5. CDR3 size: 14 residues. From germline, CDR1 is MNHEY and CDR2 SMNVEV (reference sequence). These data originate in a study of identical twins. General study points: Out-of-frame alpha sequences that twins shared showed excess low generation probability.

The same data also went into a second study, on yellow fever vaccine responses in identical twins.

This rearrangement joins TRBV27 to TRBJ2-7; 8 bases fit TRBD2. The receptor's source is a woman in her late teens or twenties in good health. The material sequenced was CD4+ T cells sorted from blood. The CDR3 DNA reads TGTGCCAGCAGTTTAGTACGGGAGGGCCACGAGCAGTACTTC. Its protein is CASSLVREGHEQYF.